The subject of this entry is one T cell receptor beta chain. Antigen: not known. As for time point: after dendritic cell vaccination, including at tumor progression/relapse. This record belongs to a study of glioma-infiltrating T cells after dendritic cell vaccination. About the study: Samples are from glioblastoma patients in Phase I and II dendritic cell vaccine trials. The vaccine used monocyte-derived dendritic cells pulsed overnight with autologous tumor lysate.

General study findings and limits: No direct clonality-survival link was found; a diverse polyclonal response may matter.

This CDR3 contains 13 residues. The germline CDR1 and CDR2 sequences are SGHAT and FQNNGV. Trimming shortened V by 0 bases and J by 9 bases, and 12 bases separated the two germline ends. The repertoire was sequenced with immunoSEQ multiplex PCR; TCRdb's copy has only in-frame clones and lacks some. The repertoire holds tens of thousands of clones, around 86% seen once, with 2% to 2.5% in the top ten. J is TRBJ2-7 and V is TRBV11-2, with D hard to call. The clonotype originates from a human donor with glioblastoma. Here the sequenced sample was blood, taken after dendritic cell vaccination. CDR3 sequence: CASSLDQSGGQYF. DNA of the CDR3: TGTGCCAGCAGCTTAGATCAATCCGGCGGGCAGTACTTC.